This TCR beta chain was sequenced for a study of shared clonotypes between healthy human individuals. Method: immunoSEQ multiplex PCR; TCRdb's copy keeps in-frame clones and lacks some. The sample includes roughly 1,500,000 clones, approximately 98.5% seen only once; the top ten take approximately 0.38%. J was trimmed by 4 bases and V by 0 bases; bases with no gene match: 5. CDR1 is KGHSH and CDR2 is LQKENI in the germline V gene. This CDR3 is built from 17 residues. This TCR was recovered from a man aged 25-45 years in good health. The sequenced material came from naive CD4+ T cells sorted from blood. Described subset: CD45RA+ positively selected. The chain combines TRBV18 with TRBJ2-2; 10 positions match TRBD1. The CDR3 loop reads CASSPPRQGAITGELFF. CDR3 DNA: TGTGCCAGCTCACCACCGAGACAGGGGGCCATCACCGGGGAGCTGTTTTTT.